These T cell receptor beta chains were read from a single sample in a study of blood T cell repertoires in COVID-19. The assay was immunoSEQ multiplex PCR, and TCRdb's table has in-frame clones only and misses some. The sample holds about 300,000 clones, nearly 90% seen once. The specimen was PBMCs or T cells enriched from blood (not recorded which). These receptors all stem from a woman aged 50 to 65 who had been exposed to COVID-19. Each CDR3 is given without its conserved first and last residue.

CDR3aa: ASSYSTGTPNTEAF
j_gene: TRBJ1-1
v_gene: TRBV6-5

CDR3aa: ASSLFGGEDEETQY
j_gene: TRBJ2-5
v_gene: TRBV28

CDR3aa: ASSQGDRPSYEQY
j_gene: TRBJ2-7
v_gene: TRBV3-1/TRBV3-2

CDR3aa: ASSYQINNQPQH
j_gene: TRBJ1-5
v_gene: TRBV7-2

CDR3aa: ATARQNYGYT
j_gene: TRBJ1-2
v_gene: TRBV19

CDR3aa: ASIQGAGSSYEQY
j_gene: TRBJ2-7
v_gene: TRBV6-5

CDR3aa: ASTDRVNTEAF
j_gene: TRBJ1-1
v_gene: TRBV19

CDR3aa: ASSLDRGNQPQH
j_gene: TRBJ1-5
v_gene: TRBV3-1/TRBV3-2

CDR3aa: ASSTTGTQPQH
j_gene: TRBJ1-5
v_gene: TRBV9

CDR3aa: SVDSAGRGETQY
j_gene: TRBJ2-5
v_gene: TRBV29-1

CDR3aa: AISETTTSFQETQY
j_gene: TRBJ2-5
v_gene: TRBV10-3

CDR3aa: AIMSRTSGSTDTQY
j_gene: TRBJ2-3
v_gene: TRBV10-3

CDR3aa: ASSLPGLAGRNTQY
j_gene: TRBJ2-3
v_gene: TRBV7-2

CDR3aa: ASAPRDRGLYEQF
j_gene: TRBJ2-1
v_gene: TRBV6-9

CDR3aa: ASSLWATINTEAF
j_gene: TRBJ1-1
v_gene: TRBV7-2

CDR3aa: ASSPGAREKLF
j_gene: TRBJ1-4
v_gene: TRBV11-2

CDR3aa: ATIQLTGDGYT
j_gene: TRBJ1-2
v_gene: TRBV2

CDR3aa: SAPTGYEQY
j_gene: TRBJ2-7
v_gene: TRBV20-1

CDR3aa: ASSLEQGGPDTQY
j_gene: TRBJ2-3
v_gene: TRBV9

CDR3aa: ASSFGTNTEAF
j_gene: TRBJ1-1
v_gene: TRBV7-9

CDR3aa: ASSQEGRLTFVQY
j_gene: TRBJ2-7
v_gene: TRBV4-1

CDR3aa: AWSLGDYGYT
j_gene: TRBJ1-2
v_gene: TRBV30

CDR3aa: AWRGGAHSDPLF
j_gene: TRBJ1-4
v_gene: TRBV30

CDR3aa: ASSLRAPTGELF
j_gene: TRBJ2-2
v_gene: TRBV18

CDR3aa: ASSGGGLNTGELF
j_gene: TRBJ2-2
v_gene: TRBV4-1